The clone carrying this T cell receptor beta chain was recorded only once. This sample was taken from a study of blood T cell repertoires in COVID-19. Trimming shortened V by 6 bases and J by 9 bases, and 9 bases separated the two germline ends. This CDR3 region has 12 residues. Germline CDR1 and CDR2: MDHEN and SYDVKM. Sequenced by immunoSEQ multiplex PCR; TCRdb stores in-frame clones only, minus some. This table has 40,000 to 60,000 clones, 68% appearing once. The TCR was taken from a woman in her sixties or seventies with acute or convalescent COVID-19. The genes are TRBV28 and TRBJ1-6; tentative D call: TRBD1 (5 bases). Source material: peripheral blood. The CDR3 reads CASRVRGSPLHF. The CDR3 DNA sequence: TGTGCCAGCAGGGTTAGGGGTTCACCCCTCCACTTT. Looking up the rest from reference TRBV28 and TRBJ1-6 gives the full variable domain: DVKVTQSSRYLVKRTGEKVFLECVQDMDHENMFWYRQDPGLGLRLIYFSYDVKMKEKGDIPEGYSVSREKKERFSLILESASTNQTSMYLCASRVRGSPLHFGNGTRLTVT.